The 26 T cell receptor beta chains presented below share a single source sample, sequenced in a study of shared clonotypes between healthy human individuals. Repertoires were generated with immunoSEQ multiplex PCR, while TCRdb's copy carries only in-frame clones and drops some. The data hold 1,100,000 or so clones, with 75% to 85% observed a single time. Sequenced material: memory CD4+ T cells from PBMCs. Sample subset: CD45RA-negative fraction. Receptors originate from a man aged 18 to 29 in good health. Some clones in this sample may be carry-over from other donors' samples.

The chain is built from TRBV4-2 and TRBJ1-5; D uncertain. CDR3 length: 17 amino acids. Trimming shortened V by 1 base and J by 0 bases, and 13 bases separated the two germline ends. CDR1 is LGHNA, CDR2 YNFKEQ, per germline. The CDR3 sequence: CASSQGVGLNSNQPQHF. The CDR3 DNA sequence: TGTGCCAGCAGCCAAGGGGTAGGTCTAAATAGCAATCAGCCCCAGCATTTT.

About this clone: The junction does not match germline at one end; this may be a read error. The chain links TRBV28 to TRBJ1-2; no clear D. CDR1 and CDR2 (germline): MDHEN, SYDVKM. The CDR3 spans 14 residues. The CDR3 loop is CASSLPGDYYGYTF. Written as DNA, the CDR3 is TGTGCCAGCAGTTTACCGGGAGACTACTATGGCTATACCTTC.

This sequence joins TRBV5-1 and TRBJ2-1; 8 bases agree with TRBD2. The CDR3 has 18 residues. V lost 3 bases and J lost 0; bases outside the gene matches: 11. Germline V gives CDR1 SGHRS, CDR2 YFSETQ. This CDR3 reads CASSYPTGGGDSYNEQFF. CDR3 bases: TGCGCCAGCAGCTACCCGACGGGGGGGGGCGACTCCTACAATGAGCAGTTCTTC. The whole variable domain, remainder taken from reference TRBV5-1 and TRBJ2-1, is KAGVTQTPRYLIKTRGQQVTLSCSPISGHRSVSWYQQTPGQGLQFLFEYFSETQRNKGNFPGRFSGRQFSNSRSEMNVSTLELGDSALYLCASSYPTGGGDSYNEQFFGPGTRLTVL.

The chain recombines TRBV6-5 with TRBJ2-1; D gene unclear. Germline CDR1 is MNHEY and CDR2 is SVGAGI. The CDR3 loop spans 13 amino acids. V gave up 6 bases and J gave up 5 bases, with 11 bases separating them. The CDR3 nucleotides are TGTGCCAGCAGATCGAACTGGGACAATGAGCAGTTCTTC. This gives the protein CASRSNWDNEQFF.

This clone was detected once. Different DNA sequences within this sample yield the same CDR3. V gene TRBV2 combines with J gene TRBJ1-1; weak D call: TRBD1 (5 bases). Germline lookup yields CDR1 SNHLY and CDR2 FYNNEI. V dropped 4 bases and J dropped 4 bases, with 10 bases sitting between them. The CDR3 loop spans 13 amino acids. This chain's CDR3 is CASSAGGGTEAFF. CDR3 in DNA: TGTGCCAGCAGTGCCGGGGGGGGCACTGAAGCTTTCTTT. The complete variable domain, with remaining parts taken from reference TRBV2 and TRBJ1-1, reads EPEVTQTPSHQVTQMGQEVILRCVPISNHLYFYWYRQILGQKVEFLVSFYNNEISEKSEIFDDQFSVERPDGSNFTLKIRSTKLEDSAMYFCASSAGGGTEAFFGQGTRLTVV.

This chain uses TRBV6-5 with TRBJ1-5; D call uncertain. The CDR3 is 12 amino acids. Trimming removed 1 base at V and 8 bases at J, with 6 bases between. Per the germline V gene, CDR1 is MNHEY and CDR2 is SVGAGI. The CDR3 loop is CASSYWAEPQHF. In DNA, the CDR3 is TGTGCCAGCAGTTACTGGGCTGAGCCCCAGCATTTT.

The chain is built from TRBV18 and TRBJ2-1, with TRBD2 matching 10 bases. The CDR3 has 16 amino acids. V trimming: 2 bases; J trimming: 9 bases; junction bases outside the gene matches: 10. CDR1 is KGHSH and CDR2 is LQKENI in the germline V gene. CDR3 amino acids: CASSPWASGSTGEQFF. As DNA, the CDR3 is TGTGCCAGCTCACCATGGGCTAGCGGGAGTACGGGTGAGCAGTTCTTC. Together with reference TRBV18 and TRBJ2-1, the CDR3 gives the full variable domain: NAGVMQNPRHLVRRRGQEARLRCSPMKGHSHVYWYRQLPEEGLKFMVYLQKENIIDESGMPKERFSAEFPKEGPSILRIQQVVRGDSAAYFCASSPWASGSTGEQFFGPGTRLTVL.

In its sample, this clone was seen once. The chain uses TRBV7-6 and TRBJ2-7; 7 bases line up with TRBD1. CDR1 and CDR2 (germline): SGHVS, FNYEAQ. J lost 3 bases, V lost 3 bases, and 8 bases had no gene match. This CDR3 region has 15 residues. This chain's CDR3 is CASSFTGAGDYEQYF. CDR3 nucleotides: TGTGCCAGCAGCTTCACAGGGGCCGGAGACTACGAGCAGTACTTC.

V usage is TRBV5-1 and J usage is TRBJ2-5; TRBD1 matches at 7 bases. CDR1 is SGHRS and CDR2 is YFSETQ in the germline V gene. Trimming took 4 bases from V and 7 from J; bases not matched to a gene: 10. The CDR3 runs 14 residues. The CDR3 loop is CASSLDRAGGTQYF. In nucleotides, the CDR3 is TGCGCCAGCAGCCTCGACAGGGCCGGTGGGACCCAGTACTTC.

This clone was seen only a few times. The chain combines TRBV19 with TRBJ1-2, with unresolved D. CDR3 length equals 13 residues. Germline V gene data show CDR1 as LNHDA and CDR2 as SQIVND (reference sequence). The V and J ends lost 4 bases and 7 bases respectively, with 13 bases between them. CDR3 bases: TGTGCCAGTAGTACCATAGGGCTGAGTGGCTACACCTTC. Residues: CASSTIGLSGYTF.

V usage is TRBV7-2 and J usage is TRBJ1-6; tentatively, D is TRBD1 (5 bases). Deletions cut 4 bases from V and 11 bases from J, with 18 bases between. Germline V lookup: CDR1 SGHTA, CDR2 FQGNSA. The CDR3 length is 15 residues. CDR3 nucleotide sequence: TGTGCCAGCAGCTCGAGACGGCGCGGGGGTGCACCCCTCCACTTT. Protein product: CASSSRRRGGAPLHF.

The CDR3 region is CASSAPWGEAFF. The CDR3 nucleotides are TGTGCCAGCAGCGCCCCGTGGGGTGAAGCTTTCTTT. The chain couples TRBV9 to TRBJ1-1; D unclear. The V gene lost 3 bases and the J gene lost 7 bases, with 10 bases spanning the gap. This CDR3 has 12 residues. Per germline, CDR1 SGDLS and CDR2 YYNGEE.

The chain links TRBV28 to TRBJ1-3; TRBD1 might be the D (5 bases). This CDR3 is built from 15 residues. V was clipped by 3 bases and J by 6 bases, with 15 bases between them. Germline V gene sequence: CDR1 MDHEN, CDR2 SYDVKM. CDR3 bases: TGTGCCAGCAGTTTGAAGGGGCGTCGAGAAAACACCATATATTTT. Residues: CASSLKGRRENTIYF. The variable domain in full, with the rest retrieved from reference TRBV28 and TRBJ1-3, is DVKVTQSSRYLVKRTGEKVFLECVQDMDHENMFWYRQDPGLGLRLIYFSYDVKMKEKGDIPEGYSVSREKKERFSLILESASTNQTSMYLCASSLKGRRENTIYFGEGSWLTVV.

This CDR3 is CASSPLIQGYIKETQYF. The CDR3 bases are TGTGCCAGCTCACCTCTAATACAGGGGTACATTAAAGAGACCCAGTACTTC. The gene calls are TRBV18 and TRBJ2-5, with 7 bases identical to TRBD1. The CDR3 covers 17 residues. Germline lookup yields CDR1 KGHSH and CDR2 LQKENI. V dropped 3 bases and J dropped 3; count of bases not matched to a gene: 13. Combining the CDR3 with reference TRBV18 and TRBJ2-5 gives the whole variable domain NAGVMQNPRHLVRRRGQEARLRCSPMKGHSHVYWYRQLPEEGLKFMVYLQKENIIDESGMPKERFSAEFPKEGPSILRIQQVVRGDSAAYFCASSPLIQGYIKETQYFGPGTRLLVL.

This clone was seen a single time. Being one base from a much bigger clone, this may be a read error. Distinct nucleotide sequences in the sample also encode this CDR3. This chain connects TRBV5-1 to TRBJ2-5; no clear D gene. The CDR3 consists of 14 residues. Germline CDR1 reads SGHRS; CDR2 reads YFSETQ. This chain's CDR3 is CASSLGASQETQYF. For the CDR3, the DNA is TGCGCCAGCAGCTTGGGGGCCAGCCAAGAGACTCAGTACTTC.

This chain joins TRBV2 and TRBJ2-1, with 8 positions matching TRBD1. This CDR3 is 13 amino acids long. V shed 2 bases, J shed 10 bases, and the junction held 4 bases outside the gene matches. Germline V gene sequence: CDR1 SNHLY, CDR2 FYNNEI. CDR3 sequence (DNA): TGTGCCAGCAGTGAAACAGGGGGTTGGGAGCAGTTCTTC. Its protein is CASSETGGWEQFF.

Only a few counts were recorded for this clone. The V gene is TRBV28, the J gene TRBJ1-1; the D is unclear. The CDR3 loop spans 13 amino acids. Germline loops: CDR1 MDHEN, CDR2 SYDVKM. The V end was cut by 5 bases, the J end by 3 bases, with 10 bases between. The CDR3: CASSPSGHTEAFF. In DNA form, the CDR3 reads TGTGCCAGCAGTCCCTCTGGGCACACTGAAGCTTTCTTT.

V gene TRBV5-1 combines with J gene TRBJ2-6, with D possibly being TRBD1 (5 bases). V lost 4 bases to trimming and J lost 0 bases, with 8 bases between them. The CDR3 contains 15 residues. The germline gives CDR1 SGHRS, CDR2 YFSETQ. The CDR3 region has the DNA TGCGCCAGCAGCGACGACAGCTCTGGGGCCAACGTCCTGACTTTC. Translated, it gives CASSDDSSGANVLTF.

The chain is built from TRBV7-9 and TRBJ2-7; D assignment may be TRBD1 or TRBD2 (5 bases each). Between the trimmed V and J ends, which lost 2 bases and 0 bases, there was a span of 8 bases. This CDR3 comprises 14 residues. In germline, CDR1 is SEHNR, CDR2 FQNEAQ (reference sequence). CDR3 sequence (DNA): TGTGCCAGCAGCTTATCGGGGACCTCCTACGAGCAGTACTTC. Its protein product is CASSLSGTSYEQYF.

The J gene is TRBJ1-2, the V gene TRBV25-1; the D gene is possibly TRBD1 (6 bases). The CDR3 spans 13 residues. Looked up from germline, CDR1 is MGHDK and CDR2 is SYGVNS. Trimming cost V 7 bases and J 2 bases, with 11 bases left between them. In DNA form, the CDR3 reads TGTGCCAGCACGAGGGGGGGGAACTATGGCTACACCTTC. It encodes CASTRGGNYGYTF.

The rearrangement links TRBV5-5 to TRBJ2-7, with D uncertain. The germline V gene encodes CDR1 SGHKS and CDR2 YYEKEE (reference sequence). Trimming pared 0 bases from V and 4 bases from J, leaving 11 bases between. The CDR3 length is 14 residues. The DNA for the CDR3 is TGTGCCAGCAGCTTGGGCTCTCCCGGTTACGAGCAGTACTTC. It is translated as CASSLGSPGYEQYF.

This sequence joins TRBV10-3 and TRBJ1-2; TRBD1 aligns across 9 bases. The germline CDR1 and CDR2 sequences are ENHRY and SYGVKD. The trim removed 7 bases at V and 6 bases at J, leaving 6 bases unmatched. This CDR3 has 13 amino acids. The chain's CDR3 is CAITGQGLNGYTF. Written as DNA, the CDR3 is TGTGCCATCACCGGACAGGGGTTGAATGGCTACACCTTC.

This clone was counted a few times. Other nucleotide sequences from this sample produce the same CDR3. The chain is built from TRBV5-4 and TRBJ2-5, with D unclear. Germline V gives CDR1 SGHNT, CDR2 YYREEE (reference sequence). Trimming shortened V by 0 bases and J by 2 bases, and 2 bases separated the two germline ends. The CDR3 has 12 residues. The CDR3 loop reads CASSLGQETQYF. The CDR3, as DNA: TGTGCCAGCAGCTTGGGTCAAGAGACCCAGTACTTC.

This clone has ten or more counts. The J gene is TRBJ2-3, the V gene TRBV5-4, with a possible D match to TRBD2 (7 bases). CDR3 length: 16 amino acids. In germline, CDR1 is SGHNT, CDR2 YYREEE (reference sequence). V gave up 0 bases and J gave up 4 bases, with 15 bases separating them. The CDR3 DNA reads TGTGCCAGCAGCTTGGGTGCGGGGGCTGTCGCAGATACGCAGTATTTT. Encoded protein: CASSLGAGAVADTQYF.

The chain carries TRBV28 and TRBJ1-2, with D possibly TRBD1 on 5 matching bases. The germline V and J ends were trimmed by 10 bases and 2 bases, with 17 bases remaining between them. Germline V gene lookup returns CDR1 MDHEN and CDR2 SYDVKM. There are 14 residues in the CDR3. CDR3 protein: CATGRMDINYGYTF. DNA for the CDR3: TGTGCCACCGGGCGGATGGACATCAACTATGGCTACACCTTC.

The rearrangement uses TRBV18 and TRBJ1-2, with D unresolved. V was shortened by 2 bases and J by 0 bases, with 4 bases between the two germline ends. This CDR3 is built from 13 residues. Germline CDR1 is KGHSH and CDR2 is LQKENI. For the CDR3, the DNA is TGTGCCAGCTCACCAGCCACTAACTATGGCTACACCTTC. This gives the protein CASSPATNYGYTF.